Listed below are T cell receptor beta chains from one sample, sequenced in a study of cytomegalovirus exposure and HLA in healthy donors. Sequencing was performed with immunoSEQ multiplex PCR; in TCRdb, only in-frame clones are kept and a portion is missing. The sample lists 200,000 to 250,000 clones, almost 85% occurring once. Material: PBMCs. The receptors derive from a woman aged 40 to 55 in good health and CMV-seronegative. The CDR3 runs from the conserved cysteine through the conserved F or W. A D gene is named only where the DNA matches it firmly. Not every row has a clone size; where given, it reads once, few, many or a size class.

d_call: -; clone_size: -; v_call: TRBV29-1; j_call: TRBJ2-2; cdr3_nt: TGCAGCGTCGGGGGATTGGGCACCGGGGAGCTGTTTTTT; cdr3_aa: CSVGGLGTGELFF
d_call: -; clone_size: -; v_call: TRBV19; j_call: TRBJ1-5; cdr3_nt: TGTGCCAGTAGTGTTCCCCAGGGTCATCAGCCCCAGCATTTT; cdr3_aa: CASSVPQGHQPQHF
d_call: -; clone_size: -; v_call: TRBV19; j_call: TRBJ1-5; cdr3_nt: TGTGCCGGGGGGGGGCTGAATAGCAATCAGCCCCAGCATTTT; cdr3_aa: CAGGGLNSNQPQHF
d_call: -; clone_size: few; v_call: TRBV7-2; j_call: TRBJ2-1; cdr3_nt: TGTGCCAGCAGCTTATCACTTTACAATGAGCAGTTCTTC; cdr3_aa: CASSLSLYNEQFF
d_call: -; clone_size: -; v_call: TRBV28; j_call: TRBJ1-5; cdr3_nt: TGTGCCAGCAGTCACACCGCGACAGGCAAGAGAATCAATCAGCCCCAGCATTTT; cdr3_aa: CASSHTATGKRINQPQHF
d_call: TRBD1; clone_size: -; v_call: TRBV15; j_call: TRBJ1-1; cdr3_nt: TGCGCCACCAGCAGAGGGGGCAGGACGAGGAAGGAAGCTTTCTTT; cdr3_aa: CATSRGGRTRKEAFF
d_call: -; clone_size: -; v_call: TRBV7-2; j_call: TRBJ1-3; cdr3_nt: TGTGCCAGCAGCTCCCCCGGCTCTGGAAACACCATATATTTT; cdr3_aa: CASSSPGSGNTIYF
d_call: -; clone_size: few; v_call: TRBV5-1; j_call: TRBJ2-7; cdr3_nt: TGCGCCAGCAGCTTGTACACCTCGGACATTGCCTACGAGCAGTACTTC; cdr3_aa: CASSLYTSDIAYEQYF
d_call: -; clone_size: -; v_call: TRBV7-9; j_call: TRBJ1-5; cdr3_nt: TGTGCCAGCAGCGCGGGGGGGAGCAATCAGCCCCAGCATTTT; cdr3_aa: CASSAGGSNQPQHF
d_call: -; clone_size: -; v_call: TRBV9; j_call: TRBJ1-4; cdr3_nt: TGTGCCAGCAGCCCCCAGAGGGTTGGTGAAAAACTGTTTTTT; cdr3_aa: CASSPQRVGEKLFF
d_call: -; clone_size: -; v_call: TRBV11-3; j_call: TRBJ1-1; cdr3_nt: TGTGCCAGCAGCTTAGTCGGCGGTAACACTGAAGCTTTCTTT; cdr3_aa: CASSLVGGNTEAFF
d_call: TRBD1; clone_size: -; v_call: TRBV11-3; j_call: TRBJ2-2; cdr3_nt: TGTGCCACAAAAAATAACAGGGGGCCCTTTACCGGGGAGCTGTTTTTT; cdr3_aa: CATKNNRGPFTGELFF
d_call: -; clone_size: -; v_call: TRBV5-1; j_call: TRBJ2-1; cdr3_nt: TGCGCCAGCGGAGTGAATCCCCAAGGATCCTACAATGAGCAGTTCTTC; cdr3_aa: CASGVNPQGSYNEQFF
d_call: -; clone_size: -; v_call: TRBV7-3; j_call: TRBJ2-7; cdr3_nt: TGTGCCAGCAGCATAGGGGGGGGGCTAGGGCCTTACGAGCAGTACTTC; cdr3_aa: CASSIGGGLGPYEQYF
d_call: -; clone_size: -; v_call: TRBV5-1; j_call: TRBJ2-3; cdr3_nt: TGCGCCAGCAGCCTCAGGGGTGTCGACCTCACAGATACGCAGTATTTT; cdr3_aa: CASSLRGVDLTDTQYF
d_call: -; clone_size: -; v_call: TRBV5-1; j_call: TRBJ1-3; cdr3_nt: TGCGCCAGCAGCTTGGGCAGGGGCCCCTCTGGAAACACCATATATTTT; cdr3_aa: CASSLGRGPSGNTIYF
d_call: -; clone_size: -; v_call: TRBV10-2; j_call: TRBJ1-1; cdr3_nt: TGCGCCAGCAGCGGGACGACAGGCACTGAAGCTTTCTTT; cdr3_aa: CASSGTTGTEAFF
d_call: -; clone_size: -; v_call: TRBV29-1; j_call: TRBJ2-2; cdr3_nt: TGCAGCGTTGGAGGGACCGGGGAGCTGTTTTTT; cdr3_aa: CSVGGTGELFF
d_call: -; clone_size: few; v_call: TRBV29-1; j_call: TRBJ1-1; cdr3_nt: TGCAGCGTGTCTCCCGGGACTACGGCTGAAGCTTTCTTT; cdr3_aa: CSVSPGTTAEAFF
d_call: TRBD1; clone_size: -; v_call: TRBV29-1; j_call: TRBJ1-2; cdr3_nt: TGCAGCGTGCGGACAGGGGAGAATGGCTACACCTTC; cdr3_aa: CSVRTGENGYTF
d_call: -; clone_size: -; v_call: TRBV6-5; j_call: TRBJ1-2; cdr3_nt: TGTGCCAGCAGCCCACTTTTAGGAGGCGGCTACACCTTC; cdr3_aa: CASSPLLGGGYTF
d_call: TRBD1; clone_size: -; v_call: TRBV5-6; j_call: TRBJ1-1; cdr3_nt: TGTGCCAGCAGCCAGACAGGGGCCACTGAAGCTTTCTTT; cdr3_aa: CASSQTGATEAFF
d_call: TRBD1; clone_size: -; v_call: TRBV2; j_call: TRBJ2-1; cdr3_nt: TGTGCCAGCAGTGCACAGGGGTACAATGAGCAGTTCTTC; cdr3_aa: CASSAQGYNEQFF
d_call: -; clone_size: -; v_call: TRBV5-1; j_call: TRBJ2-7; cdr3_nt: TGCGCCAGCAGCTTGACAGGATCCTCCTACGAGCAGTACTTC; cdr3_aa: CASSLTGSSYEQYF
d_call: TRBD2; clone_size: -; v_call: TRBV5-4; j_call: TRBJ2-5; cdr3_nt: TGTGCCAGCAGCCTCCGGGGGGAAGAGACCCAGTACTTC; cdr3_aa: CASSLRGEETQYF
d_call: TRBD1; clone_size: -; v_call: TRBV5-1; j_call: TRBJ2-3; cdr3_nt: TGCGCCAGCAGCACCGGATCGGACAGGGCAGATACGCAGTATTTT; cdr3_aa: CASSTGSDRADTQYF
d_call: -; clone_size: -; v_call: TRBV4-2; j_call: TRBJ2-3; cdr3_nt: TGTGCCAGCAGCCCAACGGGGGGCGGGACAGATACGCAGTATTTT; cdr3_aa: CASSPTGGGTDTQYF
d_call: TRBD1; clone_size: -; v_call: TRBV28; j_call: TRBJ1-3; cdr3_nt: TGTGCCAGCAGTACCGTAACAGGGGGAGGTCGAAACACCATATATTTT; cdr3_aa: CASSTVTGGGRNTIYF
d_call: TRBD1; clone_size: -; v_call: TRBV29-1; j_call: TRBJ2-5; cdr3_nt: TGCAGCAGAGGGACAGGGAGTTACCAAGAGACCCAGTACTTC; cdr3_aa: CSRGTGSYQETQYF
d_call: -; clone_size: few; v_call: TRBV28; j_call: TRBJ1-4; cdr3_nt: TGTGCCAGCACCTCGACAGGCTTTAATGAAAAACTGTTTTTT; cdr3_aa: CASTSTGFNEKLFF
d_call: -; clone_size: -; v_call: TRBV11-2; j_call: TRBJ1-4; cdr3_nt: TGTGCCAGCAGCTTTGAGCGGCAGGGGTACGAAAAACTGTTTTTT; cdr3_aa: CASSFERQGYEKLFF
d_call: TRBD2; clone_size: -; v_call: TRBV27; j_call: TRBJ2-3; cdr3_nt: TGTGCCAGCAGTTTAGGTCTAGCGGGGGGCCGGGGCACAGATACGCAGTATTTT; cdr3_aa: CASSLGLAGGRGTDTQYF
d_call: TRBD1; clone_size: -; v_call: TRBV7-9; j_call: TRBJ1-1; cdr3_nt: TGTGCCAGCAGCCCCGCCGGGACAGGGGGAGAAGCTTTCTTT; cdr3_aa: CASSPAGTGGEAFF
d_call: -; clone_size: -; v_call: TRBV14; j_call: TRBJ1-2; cdr3_nt: TGTGCCAGCAGCCAAGATTCAGGGCTAATCTATGGCTACACCTTC; cdr3_aa: CASSQDSGLIYGYTF
d_call: -; clone_size: -; v_call: TRBV9; j_call: TRBJ1-2; cdr3_nt: TGTGCCAGCAGCGTGGACACGAACTATGGCTACACCTTC; cdr3_aa: CASSVDTNYGYTF
d_call: TRBD1; clone_size: -; v_call: TRBV19; j_call: TRBJ1-1; cdr3_nt: TGTGCCAGTAGTACCGGACAGGCGAACACTGAAGCTTTCTTT; cdr3_aa: CASSTGQANTEAFF
d_call: TRBD1; clone_size: -; v_call: TRBV6-1; j_call: TRBJ1-5; cdr3_nt: TGTGCCAGCAGTGGGGGACAGGGAAATCATCAGCCCCAGCATTTT; cdr3_aa: CASSGGQGNHQPQHF
d_call: -; clone_size: few; v_call: TRBV7-2; j_call: TRBJ1-1; cdr3_nt: TGTGCCAGCAGCTCCCACGGAGGGGCGACGGGTACTGAAGCTTTCTTT; cdr3_aa: CASSSHGGATGTEAFF
d_call: -; clone_size: -; v_call: TRBV5-6; j_call: TRBJ2-7; cdr3_nt: TGTGCCAGCAGCTTGTTATGGTCAGGGGACGAGCAGTACTTC; cdr3_aa: CASSLLWSGDEQYF
d_call: -; clone_size: -; v_call: TRBV9; j_call: TRBJ2-7; cdr3_nt: TGTGCCAGCAGCCCTTGGCGGGACCTAAGACTAACCTACGAGCAGTACTTC; cdr3_aa: CASSPWRDLRLTYEQYF
d_call: -; clone_size: -; v_call: TRBV2; j_call: TRBJ1-5; cdr3_nt: TGTGCCAGCAGTACATATGGACAGAGCAATCAGCCCCAGCATTTT; cdr3_aa: CASSTYGQSNQPQHF
d_call: TRBD2; clone_size: few; v_call: TRBV27; j_call: TRBJ2-5; cdr3_nt: TGTGCCAGCAGTTTCGGGGGGCAAGAGACCCAGTACTTC; cdr3_aa: CASSFGGQETQYF
d_call: -; clone_size: -; v_call: TRBV25-1; j_call: TRBJ2-7; cdr3_nt: TGTGCCAGCAGTGACTACCGGCGGCAGGGTACCTACGAGCAGTACTTC; cdr3_aa: CASSDYRRQGTYEQYF
d_call: -; clone_size: -; v_call: TRBV2; j_call: TRBJ1-1; cdr3_nt: TGTGCCAGCAGTTTACTCAGAACAGGGAGAAACACTGAAGCTTTCTTT; cdr3_aa: CASSLLRTGRNTEAFF
d_call: TRBD2; clone_size: few; v_call: TRBV5-6; j_call: TRBJ2-7; cdr3_nt: TGTGCCAGCAGCCTAGCGGGGGTCCTCTACGAGCAGTACTTC; cdr3_aa: CASSLAGVLYEQYF
d_call: TRBD1; clone_size: once; v_call: TRBV4-1; j_call: TRBJ1-2; cdr3_nt: TGCGCCAGCAGCCAAGAATCTACAGGTTCCAGGACAGGGGGTAGATCTAACTATGGCTACACCTTC; cdr3_aa: CASSQESTGSRTGGRSNYGYTF
d_call: -; clone_size: -; v_call: TRBV4-3; j_call: TRBJ2-5; cdr3_nt: TGCGCCAGCAGCCAAGGGCAGCGTCTGGGAGAGCAGTACTTC; cdr3_aa: CASSQGQRLGEQYF
d_call: -; clone_size: -; v_call: TRBV11-3; j_call: TRBJ1-1; cdr3_nt: TGTGCCAGCAGCTCCCAGGGCAGGGCCGAAACTGAAGCTTTCTTT; cdr3_aa: CASSSQGRAETEAFF
d_call: -; clone_size: -; v_call: TRBV19; j_call: TRBJ2-7; cdr3_nt: TGTGCCAGTAGTATGGAAGGGGCTCCCTACGAGCAGTACTTC; cdr3_aa: CASSMEGAPYEQYF
d_call: -; clone_size: -; v_call: TRBV5-1; j_call: TRBJ1-2; cdr3_nt: TGCGCCAGCAGCTTGGTCCCAGGGCAGCACTATGGCTACACCTTC; cdr3_aa: CASSLVPGQHYGYTF